This TCR beta chain was observed in a study of T cell changes during pregnancy in multiple sclerosis. Sequencing was performed with immunoSEQ multiplex PCR; in TCRdb, only in-frame clones are kept and a portion is missing. The data contain around 80,000 clones, about 90% of them singletons. This CDR3 spans 15 amino acids. The germline CDR1 and CDR2 sequences are LNHDA and SQIVND (reference sequence). The V and J ends lost 3 bases and 1 base, in that order; junction bases with no gene match: 3. This TCR derives from a female donor with multiple sclerosis, enrolled in a pregnancy study. The chain recombines TRBV19 with TRBJ2-1, with 7 nucleotides matching TRBD1. This specimen consisted of peripheral blood, obtained before pregnancy. The CDR3 DNA sequence: TGTGCCAGTAGTATCGACAGGGTATCCTACAATGAGCAGTTCTTC. It translates to CASSIDRVSYNEQFF.